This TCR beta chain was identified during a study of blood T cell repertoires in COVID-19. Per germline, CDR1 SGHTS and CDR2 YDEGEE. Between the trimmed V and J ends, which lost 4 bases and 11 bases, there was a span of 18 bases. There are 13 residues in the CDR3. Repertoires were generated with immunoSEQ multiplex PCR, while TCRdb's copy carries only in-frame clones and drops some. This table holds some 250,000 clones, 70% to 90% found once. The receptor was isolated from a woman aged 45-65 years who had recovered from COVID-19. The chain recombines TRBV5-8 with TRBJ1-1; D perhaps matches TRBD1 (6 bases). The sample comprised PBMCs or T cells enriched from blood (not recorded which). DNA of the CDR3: TGTGCCAGCAGCCCCTTTTCCGCGGGGGCCGCTTTCTTT. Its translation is CASSPFSAGAAFF. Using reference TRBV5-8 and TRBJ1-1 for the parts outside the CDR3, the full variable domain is EAGVTQSPTHLIKTRGQQATLRCSPISGHTSVYWYQQALGLGLQFLLWYDEGEERNRGNFPPRFSGRQFPNYSSELNVNALELEDSALYLCASSPFSAGAAFFGQGTRLTVV.